The clone carrying this T cell receptor (beta chain) has at least ten counts. Its cognate antigen is unknown. The data originate from a study of early T cells in non-severe SARS-CoV-2 infection. Overall study context: Sequencing of unsorted whole blood was done on bulk RNA, leaving chains unpaired.

cDNA molecules, individually, were tagged with unique molecular identifiers. One entry per CDR3 protein results from TCRdb running MiXCR on the 5' RACE reads. The sample includes tens of thousands of distinct CDR3 sequences, roughly 4% seen only once; the top ten take 3.5% to 5%. The CDR3 totals 15 residues. Germline V CDR1 and CDR2: SGHAT, FQNNGV. Germline trimming cut 1 base from V and 9 bases from J; bases unmatched to any gene: 6. Study-level results: There was a bias toward anti-spike CD8 responses in VDJdb matching, which missed private and CD4 specificities.

The rearrangement uses TRBV11-2 and TRBJ2-1; the match to TRBD2 covers 10 bases. The clonotype originates from an adult who was a healthcare worker with PCR-confirmed SARS-CoV-2 infection or an uninfected control (not recorded which). Specimen: whole blood. CDR3 sequence: CASSLVSGRAPEQFF. The DNA for the CDR3 is TGTGCCAGCAGCTTAGTCAGCGGGAGGGCCCCTGAGCAGTTCTTC.